Sequencing of this TCR beta chain was carried out in a study of T-cell memory formation after mild COVID-19 (dated by TCRdb to about 2021). With regard to the full study: TCR sequence clusters from the two donors were largely donor specific. Longitudinal TCRalpha and TCRbeta repertoire sequencing tracked T-cell clones expanding and contracting after mild COVID-19 in a couple of donors. The cohort was made up of two young adult volunteers, one female and one male, who were previously healthy. What the study reported, not specific to this receptor: The detection of some responding clones in pre-infection memory suggests that pre-existing cross-reactive memory T cells joined the SARS-CoV-2 response. Clones that contracted from day 15 to 85 showed balanced CD4/CD8 phenotypes, whereas a second wave of clones that expanded from day 15 to 37 leaned towards CD4+. SARS-CoV-2 specificity of the second-wave clones peaking on day 37 was not confirmed. Contracting CD4+ clones appeared mostly in the CM and EM memory subsets, whereas CD8+ clones were enriched in EMRA. The study covered only a couple of mild cases, and larger cohorts including severe cases with pre-infection samples were considered necessary.

Ficoll-Paque density gradient centrifugation was the method used to isolate PBMCs. In this sample, this clonotype turned up once. The antigen it binds to is not known. Qualities for individual bases were not recorded, and no much larger clone is one base off. Sequencing instrument: Illumina NovaSeq 6000. Using 5'RACE with constant-segment primers, TCRalpha and TCRbeta cDNA libraries were constructed, with sample barcodes and unique molecular identifiers added in the process. RNA was extracted from every sample with Trizol reagent. Libraries were amplified in two PCR steps, with a second sample barcode and Illumina TruSeq adapters added in the second step. Sequencing of the libraries was done on an Illumina NovaSeq, producing 2 x 150 bp paired-end reads. In the original analysis: The reads were demultiplexed and collapsed into UMI-guided consensus sequences using migec v1.2.7. With mixcr v2.1.11, UMI consensuses were aligned to TRA and TRB V and J templates and assembled into clonotypes. A clonotype was counted as expanded or contracted only if both edgeR and NoisET called the change significant, with noise models trained on biological replicates. For edgeR calls, the thresholds were a false discovery rate-adjusted p below 0.01 and a log2 fold-change of 1. As an exploratory analysis of dynamics, PCA with hierarchical clustering was applied to max-normalized trajectories of the 1000 most abundant clonotypes. Separately sequenced CD4+ and CD8+ repertoires were used to assign a CD4 or CD8 phenotype to each responding clone. The public reads were reprocessed in TCRdb via fastp at Q25 and MiXCR, keeping in-frame beta chains. Each entry is one CDR3 protein sequence, shown with its most common DNA and genes. TCRdb, not the authors, supplied the V and J calls. The table for this sample lists some 120,000 distinct CDR3 sequences; 16% of them were counted only once. The ten biggest clones cover approximately 13% of the sample.

The CDR3 numbers 17 residues from cysteine through phenylalanine. Only CDR3 DNA remains: 51 bases, in frame from the first base. The germline V and J ends show losses of 3 bases and 4 bases respectively, and no gene match explains 13 bases of the junction. According to the germline V gene (reference sequence), CDR1 reads SGHAT and CDR2 reads FQDESV. This TCR was recovered from an adult woman who had mild COVID-19 (a few samples of this study predate the infection). The sample titles of this study are shuffled in the database, so cell type and time point are left out; the donor was told from shared clones. Recombination connected TRBV11-1 to TRBJ1-1, and 8 junction bases match TRBD1. Sequencing was performed on PBMCs or a T cell subset sorted from them (not recorded which). The CDR3 amino acid sequence is: CASSFPTGATRVTEAFF. In nucleotide form, the sequence is TGTGCCAGCAGCTTTCCGACAGGGGCCACGAGAGTCACTGAAGCTTTCTTT.